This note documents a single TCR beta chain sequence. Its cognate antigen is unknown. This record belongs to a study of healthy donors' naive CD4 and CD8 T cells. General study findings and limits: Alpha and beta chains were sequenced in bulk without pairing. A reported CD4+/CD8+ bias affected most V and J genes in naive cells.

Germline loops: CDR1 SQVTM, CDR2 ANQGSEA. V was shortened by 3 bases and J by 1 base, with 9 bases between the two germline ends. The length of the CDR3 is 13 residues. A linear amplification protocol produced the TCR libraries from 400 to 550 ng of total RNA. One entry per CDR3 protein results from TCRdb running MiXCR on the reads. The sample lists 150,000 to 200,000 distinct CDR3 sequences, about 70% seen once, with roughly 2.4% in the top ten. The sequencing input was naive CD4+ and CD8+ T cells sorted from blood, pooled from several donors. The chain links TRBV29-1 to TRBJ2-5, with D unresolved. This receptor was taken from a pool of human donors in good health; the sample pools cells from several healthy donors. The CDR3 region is CSVDGGSQETQYF. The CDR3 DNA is TGCAGCGTTGACGGCGGCTCCCAAGAGACCCAGTACTTC.